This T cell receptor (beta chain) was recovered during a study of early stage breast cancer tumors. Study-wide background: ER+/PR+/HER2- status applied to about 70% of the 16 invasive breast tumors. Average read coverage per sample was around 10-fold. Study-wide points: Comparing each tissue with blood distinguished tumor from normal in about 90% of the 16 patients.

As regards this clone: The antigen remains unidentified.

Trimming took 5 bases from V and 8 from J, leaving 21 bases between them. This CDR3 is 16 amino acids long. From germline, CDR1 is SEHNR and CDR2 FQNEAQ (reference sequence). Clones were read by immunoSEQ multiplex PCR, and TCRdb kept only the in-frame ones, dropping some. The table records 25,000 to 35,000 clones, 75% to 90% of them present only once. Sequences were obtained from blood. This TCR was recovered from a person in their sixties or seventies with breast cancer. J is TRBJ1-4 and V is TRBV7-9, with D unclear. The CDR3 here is CASSPRSVPAGEKLFF. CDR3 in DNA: TGTGCCAGCAGCCCCCGGTCCGTTCCTGCAGGCGAAAAACTGTTTTTT.